A single sample gave rise to the 6 T cell receptor beta chains below, sequenced in a study of PD-1 blockade in classical Hodgkin lymphoma (TCRdb year 2020). The time point label on this specimen signifies: cycle 4 day 1 (C4D1), after less than seven weeks of nivolumab. Every trial patient had relapsed after autologous stem cell transplantation, and cohorts A, B and C differed in prior brentuximab vedotin exposure. To prepare the library, the immunoSEQ multiplex PCR assay was applied. The table comes from immuneACCESS by way of TCRdb, which keeps in-frame sequences with V and J called. Part of the clones is missing from these tables; in studies checked, under half for an unresolved V gene and the rest for unknown reasons. The sample table shows roughly 100,000 clones, and approximately 94% are seen once. The ten largest account for roughly 2% of the sample. The sequencing used peripheral blood mononuclear cells (PBMCs), collected before the fourth cycle of nivolumab. These receptors came from a human donor with classical Hodgkin lymphoma.

The chain's CDR3 is CASSLAPRGSQETQYF. The CDR3 nucleotides read TGTGCCAGCAGCTTGGCCCCCCGCGGGTCCCAAGAGACCCAGTACTTC. This chain joins TRBV11-2 and TRBJ2-5, with D possibly matching TRBD2 (5 bases). V lost 3 bases to trimming and J lost 1 base, with 15 bases between them. The CDR3 sequence is 16 residues long. The germline V gene encodes CDR1 SGHAT and CDR2 FQNNGV.

The rearrangement links TRBV30 to TRBJ2-7; 9 bases match TRBD2. Trimming took 1 base from V and 5 from J; bases not matched to a gene: 6. The CDR3 loop spans 14 amino acids. Germline CDR1 reads GTSNPN; CDR2 reads SVGIG (reference sequence). The CDR3 DNA is TGTGCCTGGAGTGCCCGGGGACTAGCAGACGAGCAGTACTTC. Translated, it gives CAWSARGLADEQYF.

Only a few counts were recorded for this clone. The CDR3 loop is CASSAGGTNEKLFF. The CDR3 DNA follows: TGCGCCAGCAGCGCCGGAGGGACTAATGAAAAACTGTTTTTT. V and J are TRBV5-1 and TRBJ1-4, with D hard to call. The CDR3 totals 14 residues. V lost 4 bases to trimming and J lost 2 bases, with 9 bases between them. Germline-derived CDR1 and CDR2 are SGHRS and YFSETQ.

This chain's CDR3 is CSAPSYNEQFF. In DNA, the CDR3 is TGCAGTGCTCCTAGTTACAATGAGCAGTTCTTC. The rearrangement joins TRBV20-1 to TRBJ2-1; no firm D call. Trimming left V 5 bases short and J 4 bases short, with 6 bases between. The V gene's germline CDR1 is DFQATT and CDR2 SNEGSKA (reference sequence). This CDR3 region has 11 residues.

The chain couples TRBV5-1 to TRBJ2-7; 7 positions agree with TRBD2. Germline CDR1 SGHRS, CDR2 YFSETQ. Trimming took 4 bases from V and 5 from J; bases not matched to a gene: 24. The CDR3 sequence is 19 residues long. The CDR3 is CASSQTSVGAGEPPHEQYF. The CDR3 region has the DNA TGCGCCAGCAGCCAAACATCAGTAGGGGCGGGAGAGCCCCCCCACGAGCAGTACTTC. Using reference TRBV5-1 and TRBJ2-7 for the parts outside the CDR3, the full variable domain is KAGVTQTPRYLIKTRGQQVTLSCSPISGHRSVSWYQQTPGQGLQFLFEYFSETQRNKGNFPGRFSGRQFSNSRSEMNVSTLELGDSALYLCASSQTSVGAGEPPHEQYFGPGTRLTVT.

This clone occurred once. CDR3 nucleotide sequence: TGTGCCAGCAGCTCAGCAAATCCCGGGGGCTACGAGCAGTACTTC. Translation: CASSSANPGGYEQYF. This chain uses TRBV7-9 with TRBJ2-7; maybe TRBD2 (6 bases). The CDR3 is 15 residues long. The ends were cut back, 4 bases at V and 3 bases at J, with 16 bases in the middle. Germline V gene data show CDR1 as SEHNR and CDR2 as FQNEAQ (reference sequence).